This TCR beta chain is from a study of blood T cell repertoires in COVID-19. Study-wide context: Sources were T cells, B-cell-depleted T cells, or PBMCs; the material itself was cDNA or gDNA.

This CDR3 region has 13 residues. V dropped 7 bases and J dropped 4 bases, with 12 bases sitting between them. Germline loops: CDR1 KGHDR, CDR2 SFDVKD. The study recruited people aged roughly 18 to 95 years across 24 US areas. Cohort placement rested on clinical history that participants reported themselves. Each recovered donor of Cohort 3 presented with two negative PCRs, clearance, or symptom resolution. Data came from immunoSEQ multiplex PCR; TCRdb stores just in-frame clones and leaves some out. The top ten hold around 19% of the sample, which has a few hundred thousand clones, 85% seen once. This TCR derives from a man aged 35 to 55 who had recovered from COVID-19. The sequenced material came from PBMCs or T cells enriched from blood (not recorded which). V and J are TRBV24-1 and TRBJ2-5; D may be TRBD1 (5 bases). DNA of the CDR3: TGTGCCACCAGCGAAGGGGCTGTAGAGACCCAGTACTTC. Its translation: CATSEGAVETQYF.